This T cell receptor (beta chain) originates from a study of neurological immune-mediated disorders. In TCRdb, the 5' RACE reads were re-called with MiXCR into one record per CDR3 protein. The data hold 70,000 or so distinct CDR3 sequences, with less than 5.5% observed a single time. A note on this clonotype: A clone one base away is much larger, so this may be a read error.

V was clipped by 5 bases and J by 1 base; unmatched bases: 5. The V gene's germline CDR1 is SGHRS and CDR2 YFSETQ. This CDR3 contains 14 residues. Sequenced material: PBMCs. This TCR came from a woman in her 30s with multiple sclerosis. The chain uses TRBV5-1 and TRBJ1-1, with 7 bases aligning to TRBD1. The CDR3 nucleotides are TGCGCCAGCAGGGGACAGAAATCGAACACTGAAGCTTTCTTT. Protein: CASRGQKSNTEAFF. The entire variable domain, with the rest obtained from reference TRBV5-1 and TRBJ1-1, is as follows: KAGVTQTPRYLIKTRGQQVTLSCSPISGHRSVSWYQQTPGQGLQFLFEYFSETQRNKGNFPGRFSGRQFSNSRSEMNVSTLELGDSALYLCASRGQKSNTEAFFGQGTRLTVV.